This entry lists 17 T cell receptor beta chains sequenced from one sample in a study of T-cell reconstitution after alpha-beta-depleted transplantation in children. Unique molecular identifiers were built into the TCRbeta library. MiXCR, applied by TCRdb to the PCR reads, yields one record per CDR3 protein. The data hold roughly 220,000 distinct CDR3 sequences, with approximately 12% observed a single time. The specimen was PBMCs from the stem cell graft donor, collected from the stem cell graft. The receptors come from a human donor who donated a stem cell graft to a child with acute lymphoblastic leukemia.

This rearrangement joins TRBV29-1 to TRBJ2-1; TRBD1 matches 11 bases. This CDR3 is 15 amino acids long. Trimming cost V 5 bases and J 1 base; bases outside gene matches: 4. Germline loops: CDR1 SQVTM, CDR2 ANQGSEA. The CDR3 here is CSVKRDRGSYNEQFF. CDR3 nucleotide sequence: TGCAGCGTTAAGCGGGACAGGGGGTCCTACAATGAGCAGTTCTTC.

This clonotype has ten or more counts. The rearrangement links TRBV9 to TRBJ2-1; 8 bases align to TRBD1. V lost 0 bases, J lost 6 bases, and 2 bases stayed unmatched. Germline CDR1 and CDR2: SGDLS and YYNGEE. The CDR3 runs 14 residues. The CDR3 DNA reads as TGTGCCAGCAGCGTAGGGGGACAGGCCAATGAGCAGTTCTTC. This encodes CASSVGGQANEQFF. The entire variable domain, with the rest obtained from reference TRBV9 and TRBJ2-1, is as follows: DSGVTQTPKHLITATGQRVTLRCSPRSGDLSVYWYQQSLDQGLQFLIQYYNGEERAKGNILERFSAQQFPDLHSELNLSSLELGDSALYFCASSVGGQANEQFFGPGTRLTVL.

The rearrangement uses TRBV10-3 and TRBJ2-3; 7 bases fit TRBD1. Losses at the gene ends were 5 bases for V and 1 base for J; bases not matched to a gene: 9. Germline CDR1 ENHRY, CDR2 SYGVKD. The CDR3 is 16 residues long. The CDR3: CAISLSDRVGTDTQYF. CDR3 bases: TGTGCCATCAGTCTTTCCGACAGGGTGGGCACAGATACGCAGTATTTT.

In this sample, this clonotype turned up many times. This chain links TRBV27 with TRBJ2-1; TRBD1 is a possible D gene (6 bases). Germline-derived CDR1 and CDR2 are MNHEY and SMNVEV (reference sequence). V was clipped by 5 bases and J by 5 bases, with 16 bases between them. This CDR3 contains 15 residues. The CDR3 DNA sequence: TGTGCCAGCAGTCCGACAGGCCGCCCACACAATGAGCAGTTCTTC. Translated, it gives CASSPTGRPHNEQFF.

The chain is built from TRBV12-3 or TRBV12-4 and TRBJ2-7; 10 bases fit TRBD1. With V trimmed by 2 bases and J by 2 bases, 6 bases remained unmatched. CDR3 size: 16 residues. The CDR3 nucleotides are TGTGCCAGCAGTTTAAAGATCGGGACAGGGGCCTACGAGCAGTACTTC. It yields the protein CASSLKIGTGAYEQYF.

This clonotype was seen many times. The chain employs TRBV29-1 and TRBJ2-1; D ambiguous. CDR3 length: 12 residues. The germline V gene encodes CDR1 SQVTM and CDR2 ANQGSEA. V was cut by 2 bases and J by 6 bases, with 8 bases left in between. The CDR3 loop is CSVELSPNEQFF. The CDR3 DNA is TGCAGCGTTGAATTGTCTCCCAATGAGCAGTTCTTC.

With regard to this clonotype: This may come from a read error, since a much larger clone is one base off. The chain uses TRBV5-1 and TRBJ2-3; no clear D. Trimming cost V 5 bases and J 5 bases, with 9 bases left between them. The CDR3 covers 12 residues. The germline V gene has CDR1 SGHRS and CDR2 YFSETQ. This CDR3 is CASRADIDTQYF. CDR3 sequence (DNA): TGCGCCAGCAGGGCAGACATAGATACGCAGTATTTT.

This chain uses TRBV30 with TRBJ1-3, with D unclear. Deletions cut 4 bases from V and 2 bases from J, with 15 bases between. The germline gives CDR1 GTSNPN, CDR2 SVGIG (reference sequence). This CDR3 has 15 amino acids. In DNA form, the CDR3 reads TGTGCCTGGACTGACGGTTACTCTACTGGAAACACCATATATTTT. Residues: CAWTDGYSTGNTIYF.

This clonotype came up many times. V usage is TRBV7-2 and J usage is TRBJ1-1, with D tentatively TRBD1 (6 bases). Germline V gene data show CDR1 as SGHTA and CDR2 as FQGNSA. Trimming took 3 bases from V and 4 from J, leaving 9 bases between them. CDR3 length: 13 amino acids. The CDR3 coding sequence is TGTGCCAGCAGCTTGCCAGGGGCCACTGAAGCTTTCTTT. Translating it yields CASSLPGATEAFF.

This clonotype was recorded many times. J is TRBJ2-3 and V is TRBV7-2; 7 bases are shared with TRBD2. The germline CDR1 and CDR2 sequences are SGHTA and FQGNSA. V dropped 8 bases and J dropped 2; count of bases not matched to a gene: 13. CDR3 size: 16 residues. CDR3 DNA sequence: TGTGCCAGCTCCGAAAACGGGGGGTTCGTCACAGATACGCAGTATTTT. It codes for CASSENGGFVTDTQYF.

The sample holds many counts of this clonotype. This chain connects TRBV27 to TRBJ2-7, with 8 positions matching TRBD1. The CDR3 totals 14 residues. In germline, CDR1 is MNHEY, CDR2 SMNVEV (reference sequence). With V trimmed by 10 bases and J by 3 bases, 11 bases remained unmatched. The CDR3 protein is CATARTGTIYEQYF. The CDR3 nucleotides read TGTGCCACCGCACGGACAGGGACCATCTACGAGCAGTACTTC.

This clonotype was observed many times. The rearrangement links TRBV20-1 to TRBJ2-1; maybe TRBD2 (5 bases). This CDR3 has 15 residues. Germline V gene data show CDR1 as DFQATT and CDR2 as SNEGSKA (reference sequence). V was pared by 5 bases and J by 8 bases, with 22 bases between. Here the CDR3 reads CSARPRRGRVYEQFF. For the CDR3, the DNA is TGCAGTGCTCGACCACGGAGAGGGCGAGTCTATGAGCAGTTCTTC.

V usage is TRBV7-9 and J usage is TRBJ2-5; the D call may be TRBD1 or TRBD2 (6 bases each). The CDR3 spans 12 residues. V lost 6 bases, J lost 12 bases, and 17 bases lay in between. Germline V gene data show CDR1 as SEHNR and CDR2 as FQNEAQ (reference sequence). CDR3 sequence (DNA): TGTGCCAGCAGTCAAATAGCGGACAGAAAGTACTTC. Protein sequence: CASSQIADRKYF.

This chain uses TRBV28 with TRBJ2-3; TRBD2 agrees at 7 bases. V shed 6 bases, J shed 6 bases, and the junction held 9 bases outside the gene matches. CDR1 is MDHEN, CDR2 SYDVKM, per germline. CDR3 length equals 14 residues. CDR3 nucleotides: TGTGCCAGCAGGCGCGGACTAGGTGCGGATACGCAGTATTTT. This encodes CASRRGLGADTQYF.

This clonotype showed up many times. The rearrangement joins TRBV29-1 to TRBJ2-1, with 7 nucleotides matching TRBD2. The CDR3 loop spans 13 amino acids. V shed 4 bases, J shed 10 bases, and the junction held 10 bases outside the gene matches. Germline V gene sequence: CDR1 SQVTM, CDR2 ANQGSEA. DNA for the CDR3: TGCAGCGTTGCCGGACTAGATAGGGGCGAGCAGTTCTTC. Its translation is CSVAGLDRGEQFF.

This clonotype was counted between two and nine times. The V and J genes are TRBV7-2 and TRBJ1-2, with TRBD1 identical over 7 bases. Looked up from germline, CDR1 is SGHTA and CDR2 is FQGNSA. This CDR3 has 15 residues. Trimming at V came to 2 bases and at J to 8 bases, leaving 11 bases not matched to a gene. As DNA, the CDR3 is TGTGCCAGCAGCTTAAAGGGGGCTGGGGTGGGGGGCTACACCTTC. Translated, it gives CASSLKGAGVGGYTF.

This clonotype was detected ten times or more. CDR3 region: CAISDKDRGNTEAFF. DNA for the CDR3: TGTGCCATCAGTGATAAGGACAGGGGGAACACTGAAGCTTTCTTT. V usage is TRBV10-3 and J usage is TRBJ1-1, with 9 bases matching TRBD1. This CDR3 spans 15 amino acids. CDR1 and CDR2 from the germline V gene are ENHRY and SYGVKD. V lost 3 bases and J lost 1; bases outside the gene matches: 3.